The 31 T cell receptor beta chains listed next were all sequenced from one sample in a study of cytomegalovirus exposure and HLA in healthy donors. Use of 60 Vbeta and 13 Jbeta primers characterized the PCR. Profiled with immunoSEQ multiplex PCR; TCRdb holds only in-frame clones, not every one. The table includes about 160,000 clones, around 80% detected once. The sample comprised PBMCs. The source of these receptors is a female donor in good health and CMV-seronegative.

The chain uses TRBV19 and TRBJ2-7; the D gene is possibly TRBD2 (6 bases). V gave up 2 bases and J gave up 1 base, with 12 bases separating them. There are 15 residues in the CDR3. The germline V gene encodes CDR1 LNHDA and CDR2 SQIVND (reference sequence). CDR3 sequence: CASSISQEGSYEQYF. For the CDR3, the DNA is TGTGCCAGTAGTATAAGTCAGGAGGGGTCCTACGAGCAGTACTTC.

This clone has a handful of counts. The gene calls are TRBV19 and TRBJ1-5, with a weak D call TRBD1 (5 bases). CDR3 length: 15 residues. The germline V gene encodes CDR1 LNHDA and CDR2 SQIVND (reference sequence). V was shortened by 5 bases and J by 3 bases, with 14 bases between the two germline ends. The CDR3 nucleotides are TGTGCCAGTAGTCGGTCAGGGACTAACAATCAGCCCCAGCATTTT. Encoded protein: CASSRSGTNNQPQHF.

J is TRBJ1-4 and V is TRBV30; D possibly corresponds to TRBD1 (5 bases). The V end lost 4 bases, the J end lost 0 bases, and 9 bases lay between the germline ends. Germline loops: CDR1 GTSNPN, CDR2 SVGIG (reference sequence). The CDR3 sequence is 14 residues long. In nucleotides, the CDR3 is TGTGCCTGGACGGGGGGGGCAACTAATGAAAAACTGTTTTTT. As protein: CAWTGGATNEKLFF.

The chain uses TRBV11-2 and TRBJ2-1, with 13 bases lining up with TRBD2. Germline-derived CDR1 and CDR2 are SGHAT and FQNNGV. V shed 4 bases, J shed 7 bases, and the junction held 7 bases outside the gene matches. This CDR3 has 16 residues. The CDR3 region is CASSSKLAGGLNEQFF. CDR3 nucleotide sequence: TGTGCCAGCAGCTCAAAACTAGCGGGGGGGCTTAATGAGCAGTTCTTC.

There are a few counts of this clone. The rearrangement joins TRBV19 to TRBJ1-2, with 7 bases lining up with TRBD1. Germline V CDR1 and CDR2: LNHDA, SQIVND (reference sequence). V dropped 5 bases and J dropped 1; count of bases not matched to a gene: 4. CDR3 length equals 14 residues. The CDR3 DNA follows: TGTGCCAGTAGTCCCGACAGGGTTAACTATGGCTACACCTTC. Protein sequence: CASSPDRVNYGYTF.

The rearrangement uses TRBV28 and TRBJ1-2, with D maybe TRBD1 (6 bases). CDR3 length equals 16 residues. V was shortened by 4 bases and J by 0 bases, with 15 bases between the two germline ends. Germline CDR1 is MDHEN and CDR2 is SYDVKM. As DNA, the CDR3 is TGTGCCAGCAGTTCCCCCGGGAAGGGGGCTAACTATGGCTACACCTTC. Translation: CASSSPGKGANYGYTF.

V is TRBV6-6 and J is TRBJ1-1; D gene unclear. The germline V gene has CDR1 MNHNY and CDR2 SVGAGI (reference sequence). V was shortened by 5 bases and J by 0 bases, with 10 bases between the two germline ends. This CDR3 has 14 residues. CDR3 residues: CASSPRAMNTEAFF. The CDR3 nucleotides are TGTGCCAGCAGTCCCCGCGCGATGAACACTGAAGCTTTCTTT.

Written as DNA, the CDR3 is TGCGCCAGCAGCCTTTACAGGGGGGAATCCTACGAGCAGTACTTC. Amino acid sequence: CASSLYRGESYEQYF. The chain recombines TRBV5-1 with TRBJ2-7, with 8 bases that match TRBD1. Looked up from germline, CDR1 is SGHRS and CDR2 is YFSETQ. CDR3 length equals 15 residues. After removal of 4 bases from V and 1 base from J, the junction contained 7 bases not matched to a gene.

The genes are TRBV5-1 and TRBJ2-7; 7 bases agree with TRBD2. This CDR3 has 12 residues. The V and J ends lost 4 bases and 4 bases, in that order; junction bases with no gene match: 2. CDR1 is SGHRS, CDR2 YFSETQ, per germline. CDR3 bases: TGCGCCAGCAGCGCCGGGGGGTACGAGCAGTACTTC. Translated: CASSAGGYEQYF.

V usage is TRBV4-3 and J usage is TRBJ2-7, with D tentatively TRBD2 (8 bases). Germline values: CDR1 LGHNA, CDR2 YSLEER. V lost 3 bases to trimming and J lost 4 bases, with 22 bases between them. The CDR3 has 17 amino acids. DNA of the CDR3: TGCGCCAGCAGCCAGACGGGAGGGGGCATGGGAGGATACGAGCAGTACTTC. Protein product: CASSQTGGGMGGYEQYF.

The V gene is TRBV5-8, the J gene TRBJ1-1; a weak D match, TRBD1 (5 bases). The germline V gene encodes CDR1 SGHTS and CDR2 YDEGEE. CDR3 size: 15 residues. Trimming took 3 bases from V and 0 from J, leaving 12 bases between them. The CDR3 DNA follows: TGTGCCAGCAGCTCAGGCGGGGGGATGAACACTGAAGCTTTCTTT. Encoded protein: CASSSGGGMNTEAFF.

The gene calls are TRBV27 and TRBJ2-3; 7 positions match TRBD2. In germline, CDR1 is MNHEY, CDR2 SMNVEV (reference sequence). The CDR3 covers 15 residues. J lost 4 bases, V lost 3 bases, and 7 bases had no gene match. The CDR3, as DNA: TGTGCCAGCAGTTTGACCCTGGGGAGGGCAGATACGCAGTATTTT. Amino acids: CASSLTLGRADTQYF.

This chain's CDR3 is CASKGQGYSYEQYF. DNA for the CDR3: TGTGCCAGCAAGGGACAGGGGTACTCCTACGAGCAGTACTTC. The chain recombines TRBV6-5 with TRBJ2-5, with TRBD1 identical over 10 bases. The last part of the DNA fits TRBJ2-7 better; the J call may be wrong. In germline, CDR1 is MNHEY, CDR2 SVGAGI. CDR3 length: 14 amino acids.

This clone appeared a few times. This chain connects TRBV4-3 to TRBJ2-2, with 16 bases matching TRBD2. Unmatched junction bases numbered 9, after V lost 0 bases and J lost 5 bases. Germline CDR1 LGHNA, CDR2 YSLEER. The CDR3 covers 20 residues. The CDR3 DNA reads as TGCGCCAGCAGCCAAGAAGGGGGACTAGCGGGAGGGCCACGGACCGGGGAGCTGTTTTTT. Its protein product is CASSQEGGLAGGPRTGELFF.

This clone was detected once. The chain couples TRBV6-1 to TRBJ2-7; 9 bases are shared with TRBD1. This CDR3 contains 15 residues. The germline V gene has CDR1 MNHNS and CDR2 SASEGT. V shed 0 bases, J shed 7 bases, and the junction held 7 bases outside the gene matches. CDR3 coding DNA: TGTGCCAGCAGTGAAGCAGGGACAGGGTTGCGGGAGCAGTACTTC. It yields the protein CASSEAGTGLREQYF.

This chain joins TRBV28 and TRBJ2-5; possibly TRBD2 for D (5 bases). This CDR3 region has 15 residues. The V end lost 11 bases, the J end lost 7 bases, and 26 bases lay between the germline ends. Looked up from germline, CDR1 is MDHEN and CDR2 is SYDVKM. CDR3 sequence: CAASGEGLQPGTQYF. For the CDR3, the DNA is TGTGCCGCCTCAGGAGAGGGCCTCCAGCCGGGGACCCAGTACTTC.

This clone occurred a few times. The chain couples TRBV28 to TRBJ1-2, with D possibly being TRBD1 (5 bases). Germline CDR1 is MDHEN and CDR2 is SYDVKM. This CDR3 comprises 15 residues. Trimming pared 7 bases from V and 2 bases from J, leaving 17 bases between. CDR3 residues: CASNPTQDGNYGYTF. CDR3 sequence (DNA): TGTGCCAGCAATCCCACACAGGACGGAAACTATGGCTACACCTTC.

The chain carries TRBV11-2 and TRBJ2-2; weak D call: TRBD2 (6 bases). This CDR3 is 14 amino acids long. V gave up 10 bases and J gave up 4 bases, with 16 bases separating them. Germline V lookup: CDR1 SGHAT, CDR2 FQNNGV. CDR3 sequence reads: CATQPGRGTGELFF. The CDR3 DNA reads as TGTGCCACCCAACCCGGGCGGGGCACCGGGGAGCTGTTTTTT.

This sequence joins TRBV13 and TRBJ2-5; TRBD2 matches at 9 bases. This CDR3 region has 17 residues. The germline V gene has CDR1 PRHDT and CDR2 FYEKMQ (reference sequence). V lost 0 bases and J lost 3; bases outside the gene matches: 8. The CDR3 protein is CASSLGFSGGPKETQYF. CDR3 coding DNA: TGTGCCAGCAGCTTAGGGTTTAGCGGGGGCCCTAAAGAGACCCAGTACTTC.

This clone was counted between two and nine times. The chain employs TRBV6-6 and TRBJ1-4; D is perhaps TRBD1 (6 bases). The CDR3 is 15 amino acids. Trimming cost V 6 bases and J 0 bases, with 11 bases left between them. Germline V CDR1 and CDR2: MNHNY, SVGAGI (reference sequence). CDR3 nucleotides: TGTGCCAGCAGAACAGGGATACCAACTAATGAAAAACTGTTTTTT. It is translated as CASRTGIPTNEKLFF.

This clone was picked up a small number of times. V usage is TRBV5-6 and J usage is TRBJ2-3, with 10 bases identical to TRBD1. Germline values: CDR1 SGHDT, CDR2 YYEEEE. The V segment lost 5 bases and the J segment 7 bases; nucleotides outside the gene matches: 10. The CDR3 sequence is 15 residues long. CDR3 in amino acids: CASRRTGGSIYTQYF. The CDR3 bases are TGTGCCAGCAGGCGGACAGGGGGTTCCATTTATACGCAGTATTTT.

This chain uses TRBV30 with TRBJ2-7, with a weak D call TRBD1 (5 bases). This CDR3 is 14 amino acids long. Germline CDR1 reads GTSNPN; CDR2 reads SVGIG (reference sequence). The ends were cut back, 7 bases at V and 2 bases at J, with 18 bases in the middle. The CDR3 nucleotides are TGTGCCTTCACGTCCGACAGAGGTCCCTACGAGCAGTACTTC. Its translation: CAFTSDRGPYEQYF. Supplemented by reference TRBV30 and TRBJ2-7, the full variable domain reads SQTIHQWPATLVQPVGSPLSLECTVEGTSNPNLYWYRQAAGRGLQLLFYSVGIGQISSEVPQNLSASRPQDRQFILSSKKLLLSDSGFYLCAFTSDRGPYEQYFGPGTRLTVT.

The J gene is TRBJ1-4, the V gene TRBV2; D unresolved. The CDR3 has 15 amino acids. Germline V CDR1 and CDR2: SNHLY, FYNNEI. V was cut by 7 bases and J by 7 bases, with 19 bases left in between. CDR3 nucleotides: TGTGCCAGCACCCCGGTGACCTCCACGGGTGAAAAACTGTTTTTT. Translation: CASTPVTSTGEKLFF.

The rearrangement joins TRBV7-6 to TRBJ1-1; a possible D gene is TRBD1 (6 bases). With 5 bases removed from V and 3 bases from J, the gap between germline ends came to 16 bases. This CDR3 contains 15 residues. Germline assignment: CDR1 SGHVS and CDR2 FNYEAQ. CDR3 sequence reads: CASSPGAGVDTEAFF. The CDR3 DNA is TGTGCCAGCAGCCCAGGGGCAGGGGTGGACACTGAAGCTTTCTTT.

This clone appeared once. The chain joins TRBV6-6 to TRBJ1-2; tentatively, D is TRBD1 (5 bases). The CDR3 is made up of 14 amino acids. Between the trimmed V and J ends, which lost 5 bases and 8 bases, there was a span of 18 bases. Germline V gene data show CDR1 as MNHNY and CDR2 as SVGAGI (reference sequence). The CDR3 nucleotides are TGTGCCAGCAGTAGGGGTGGGAGGGCGGAGGGCTACACCTTC. This gives the protein CASSRGGRAEGYTF.

The J gene is TRBJ2-1, the V gene TRBV9; 7 nucleotides line up with TRBD2. Germline V lookup: CDR1 SGDLS, CDR2 YYNGEE. This CDR3 has 15 residues. J was trimmed by 3 bases and V by 0 bases; bases with no gene match: 3. CDR3 in DNA: TGTGCCAGCAGCGTAGAGGGGACTAACTACAATGAGCAGTTCTTC. The encoded protein is CASSVEGTNYNEQFF.

For this clone: The junction shows a germline mismatch at one end, possibly a read error. The CDR3 DNA reads TGTGCCAGCAGCCCCAGGTTACTAGCCAAAAACAGTCAGTACTTC. Residues: CASSPRLLAKNSQYF. The rearrangement uses TRBV7-2 and TRBJ2-4; TRBD2 is a possible D gene (6 bases). The CDR3 contains 15 residues. CDR1 and CDR2 from the germline V gene are SGHTA and FQGNSA.

This clone showed up just once. V gene TRBV30 combines with J gene TRBJ1-1, with 7 bases matching TRBD1. Germline trimming cut 1 base from V and 1 base from J; bases unmatched to any gene: 0. Germline assignment: CDR1 GTSNPN and CDR2 SVGIG (reference sequence). This CDR3 spans 13 amino acids. CDR3 sequence: CAWSDRGNTEAFF. CDR3 nucleotide sequence: TGTGCCTGGAGTGACAGGGGGAACACTGAAGCTTTCTTT.

A single count supports this clone. The chain couples TRBV12-5 to TRBJ2-7, with 9 bases fitting TRBD1. The CDR3 is 15 residues long. The trim removed 1 base at V and 5 bases at J, leaving 6 bases unmatched. Germline CDR1 LGHNT, CDR2 FRNRAP. In DNA, the CDR3 is TGTGCTAGTGGTTTGGCGGGACAGGGCACGGACGAGCAGTACTTC. Protein product: CASGLAGQGTDEQYF.

This chain links TRBV28 with TRBJ2-1; 12 positions match TRBD2. The germline gives CDR1 MDHEN, CDR2 SYDVKM. With 6 bases clipped from V and 9 bases from J, the junction kept 9 bases outside the gene matches. The CDR3 loop spans 15 amino acids. The CDR3 DNA sequence: TGTGCCAGCAGGCAGACTAGCGGGAGTCTTGTTGAGCAGTTCTTC. Its protein product is CASRQTSGSLVEQFF.

This clone was counted only a few times. The gene calls are TRBV7-8 and TRBJ2-2, with 14 positions matching TRBD2. Trimming took 5 bases from V and 3 from J; bases not matched to a gene: 2. The germline V gene has CDR1 SGHVS and CDR2 FQNEAQ. This CDR3 is 16 amino acids long. This CDR3 is CASSQGLAGDTGELFF. The CDR3, as DNA: TGTGCCAGCAGCCAGGGACTAGCGGGAGACACCGGGGAGCTGTTTTTT.